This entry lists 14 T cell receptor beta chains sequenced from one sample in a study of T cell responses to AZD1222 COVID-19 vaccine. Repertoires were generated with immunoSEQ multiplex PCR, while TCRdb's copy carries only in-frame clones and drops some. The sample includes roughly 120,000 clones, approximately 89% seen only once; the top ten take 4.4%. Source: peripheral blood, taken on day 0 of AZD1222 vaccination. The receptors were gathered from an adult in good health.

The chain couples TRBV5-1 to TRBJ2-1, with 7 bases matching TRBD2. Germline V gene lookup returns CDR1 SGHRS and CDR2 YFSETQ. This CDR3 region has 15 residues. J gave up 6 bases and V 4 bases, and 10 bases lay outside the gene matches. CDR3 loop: CASSPFAGAPNEQFF. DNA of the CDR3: TGCGCCAGCAGCCCGTTTGCGGGAGCTCCCAATGAGCAGTTCTTC. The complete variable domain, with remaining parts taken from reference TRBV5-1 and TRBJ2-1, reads KAGVTQTPRYLIKTRGQQVTLSCSPISGHRSVSWYQQTPGQGLQFLFEYFSETQRNKGNFPGRFSGRQFSNSRSEMNVSTLELGDSALYLCASSPFAGAPNEQFFGPGTRLTVL.

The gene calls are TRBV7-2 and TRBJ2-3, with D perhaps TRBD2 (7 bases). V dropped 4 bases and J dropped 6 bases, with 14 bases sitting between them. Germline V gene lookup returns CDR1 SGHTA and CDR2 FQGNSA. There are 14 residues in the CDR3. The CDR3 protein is CASSSFGGRDTQYF. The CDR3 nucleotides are TGTGCCAGCAGCTCTTTCGGGGGGCGGGATACGCAGTATTTT.

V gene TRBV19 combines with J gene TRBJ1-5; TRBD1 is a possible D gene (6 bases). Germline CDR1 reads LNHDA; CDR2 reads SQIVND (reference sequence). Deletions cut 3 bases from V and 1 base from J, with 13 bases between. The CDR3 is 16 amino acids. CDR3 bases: TGTGCCAGTAGTATGACGGGGGGCGCGAGCAATCAGCCCCAGCATTTT. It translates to CASSMTGGASNQPQHF.

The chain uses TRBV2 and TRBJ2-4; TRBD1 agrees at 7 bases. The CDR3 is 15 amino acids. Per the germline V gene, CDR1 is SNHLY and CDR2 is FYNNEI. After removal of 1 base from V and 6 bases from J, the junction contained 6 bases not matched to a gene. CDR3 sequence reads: CASSEVSQGVNIQYF. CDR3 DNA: TGTGCCAGCAGTGAAGTTAGTCAGGGGGTAAACATTCAGTACTTC.

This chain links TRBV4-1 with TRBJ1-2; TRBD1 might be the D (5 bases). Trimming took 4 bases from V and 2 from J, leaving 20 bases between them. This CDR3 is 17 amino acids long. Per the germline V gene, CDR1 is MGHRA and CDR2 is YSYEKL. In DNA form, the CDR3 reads TGCGCCAGCAGCCCGGGTCTGGGGGAAGGGGTAAACTATGGCTACACCTTC. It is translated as CASSPGLGEGVNYGYTF.

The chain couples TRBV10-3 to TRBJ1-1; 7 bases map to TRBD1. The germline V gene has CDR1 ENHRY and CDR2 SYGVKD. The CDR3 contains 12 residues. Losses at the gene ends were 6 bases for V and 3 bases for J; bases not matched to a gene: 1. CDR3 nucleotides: TGTGCCATCAGAGGGACAGACACTGAAGCTTTCTTT. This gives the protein CAIRGTDTEAFF.

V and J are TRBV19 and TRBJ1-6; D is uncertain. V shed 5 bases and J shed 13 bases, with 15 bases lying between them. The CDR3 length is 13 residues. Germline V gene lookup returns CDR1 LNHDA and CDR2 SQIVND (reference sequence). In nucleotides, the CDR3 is TGTGCCAGTAGTGACGCCTCACGGCGGCCCCTCCACTTT. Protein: CASSDASRRPLHF.

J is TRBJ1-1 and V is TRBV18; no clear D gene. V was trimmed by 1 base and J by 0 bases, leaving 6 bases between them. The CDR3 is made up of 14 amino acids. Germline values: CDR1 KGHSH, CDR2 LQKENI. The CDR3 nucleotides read TGTGCCAGCTCACCACGGACTATGAACACTGAAGCTTTCTTT. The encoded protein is CASSPRTMNTEAFF.

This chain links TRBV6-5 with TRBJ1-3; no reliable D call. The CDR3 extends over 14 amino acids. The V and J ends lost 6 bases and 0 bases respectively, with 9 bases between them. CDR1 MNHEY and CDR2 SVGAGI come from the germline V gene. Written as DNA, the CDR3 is TGTGCCAGCAGCACCGTAGCCTCTGGAAACACCATATATTTT. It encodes CASSTVASGNTIYF.

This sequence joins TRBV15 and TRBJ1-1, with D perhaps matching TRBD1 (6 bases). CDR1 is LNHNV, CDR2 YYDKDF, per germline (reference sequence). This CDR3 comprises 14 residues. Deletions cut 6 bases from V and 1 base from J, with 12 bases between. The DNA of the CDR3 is TGTGCCACCAGAACGGTGACAGGGAACACTGAAGCTTTCTTT. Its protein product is CATRTVTGNTEAFF.

The CDR3 DNA follows: TGTGCCAGCAGCTTAGTACGGACTAGCGGGCGCGAGCAGTACTTC. Translating it yields CASSLVRTSGREQYF. This chain links TRBV7-2 with TRBJ2-7, with 11 bases that match TRBD2. V trimming: 1 base; J trimming: 6 bases; junction bases outside the gene matches: 5. Germline V gene sequence: CDR1 SGHTA, CDR2 FQGNSA. The CDR3 runs 15 residues.

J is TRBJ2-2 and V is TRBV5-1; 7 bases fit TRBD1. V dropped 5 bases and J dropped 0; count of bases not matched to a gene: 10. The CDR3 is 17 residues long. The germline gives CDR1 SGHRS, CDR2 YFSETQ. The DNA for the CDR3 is TGCGCCAGCAGGAGGACAGGCTCCACCGCGAACACCGGGGAGCTGTTTTTT. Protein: CASRRTGSTANTGELFF.

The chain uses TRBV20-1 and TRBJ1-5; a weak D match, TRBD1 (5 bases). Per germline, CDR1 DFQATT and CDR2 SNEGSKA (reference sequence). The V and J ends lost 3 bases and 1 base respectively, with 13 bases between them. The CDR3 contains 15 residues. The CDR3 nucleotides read TGCAGTGCTAGTTCCGACAGCCAAAGCAATCAGCCCCAGCATTTT. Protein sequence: CSASSDSQSNQPQHF.

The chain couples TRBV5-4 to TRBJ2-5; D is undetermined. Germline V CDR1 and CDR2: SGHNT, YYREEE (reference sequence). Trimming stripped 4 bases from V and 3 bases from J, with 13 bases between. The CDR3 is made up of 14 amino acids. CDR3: CASSAPGQKETQYF. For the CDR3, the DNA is TGTGCCAGCAGCGCGCCTGGCCAGAAAGAGACCCAGTACTTC. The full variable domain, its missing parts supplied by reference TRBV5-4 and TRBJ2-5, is ETGVTQSPTHLIKTRGQQVTLRCSSQSGHNTVSWYQQALGQGPQFIFQYYREEENGRGNFPPRFSGLQFPNYSSELNVNALELDDSALYLCASSAPGQKETQYFGPGTRLLVL.